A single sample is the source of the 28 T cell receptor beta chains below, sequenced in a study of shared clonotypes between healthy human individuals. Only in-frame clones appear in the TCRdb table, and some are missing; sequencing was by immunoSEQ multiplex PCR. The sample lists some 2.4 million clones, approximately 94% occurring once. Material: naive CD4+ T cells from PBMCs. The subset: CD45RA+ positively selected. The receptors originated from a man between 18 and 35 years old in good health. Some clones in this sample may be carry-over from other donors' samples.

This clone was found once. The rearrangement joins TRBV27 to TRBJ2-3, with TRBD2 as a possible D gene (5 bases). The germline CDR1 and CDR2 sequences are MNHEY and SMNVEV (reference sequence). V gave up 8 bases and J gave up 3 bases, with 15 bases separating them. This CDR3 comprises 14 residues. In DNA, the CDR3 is TGTGCCAGCTATGACCTAACGGGAACAGATACGCAGTATTTT. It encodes CASYDLTGTDTQYF.

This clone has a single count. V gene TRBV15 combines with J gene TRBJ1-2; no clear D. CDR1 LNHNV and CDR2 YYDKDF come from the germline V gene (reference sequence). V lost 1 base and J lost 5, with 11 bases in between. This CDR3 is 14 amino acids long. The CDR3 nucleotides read TGTGCCACCAGCAGAGTGGGGTACACATATGGCTACACCTTC. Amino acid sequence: CATSRVGYTYGYTF.

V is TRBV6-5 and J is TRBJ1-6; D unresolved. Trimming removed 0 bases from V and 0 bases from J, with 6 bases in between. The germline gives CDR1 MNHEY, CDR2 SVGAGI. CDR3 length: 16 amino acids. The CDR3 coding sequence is TGTGCCAGCAGTTACTCTCGGGGCTCCTATAATTCACCCCTCCACTTT. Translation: CASSYSRGSYNSPLHF.

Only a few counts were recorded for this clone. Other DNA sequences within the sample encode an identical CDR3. The CDR3 DNA is TGTGCCAGCTCACCCGGAGGGGCGGGTGAAAAACTGTTTTTT. Translation: CASSPGGAGEKLFF. The rearrangement joins TRBV18 to TRBJ1-4; the D gene is possibly TRBD1 (5 bases). The CDR3 loop spans 14 amino acids. Trimming removed 3 bases at V and 7 bases at J, with 12 bases between. Germline loops: CDR1 KGHSH, CDR2 LQKENI.

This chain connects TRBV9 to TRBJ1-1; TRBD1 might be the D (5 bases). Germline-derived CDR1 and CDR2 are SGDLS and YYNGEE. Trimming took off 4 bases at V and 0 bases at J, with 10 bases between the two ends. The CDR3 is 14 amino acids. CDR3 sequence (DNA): TGTGCCAGCAGCTCCAGGGCCATGAACACTGAAGCTTTCTTT. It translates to CASSSRAMNTEAFF. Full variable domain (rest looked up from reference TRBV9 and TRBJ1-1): DSGVTQTPKHLITATGQRVTLRCSPRSGDLSVYWYQQSLDQGLQFLIQYYNGEERAKGNILERFSAQQFPDLHSELNLSSLELGDSALYFCASSSRAMNTEAFFGQGTRLTVV.

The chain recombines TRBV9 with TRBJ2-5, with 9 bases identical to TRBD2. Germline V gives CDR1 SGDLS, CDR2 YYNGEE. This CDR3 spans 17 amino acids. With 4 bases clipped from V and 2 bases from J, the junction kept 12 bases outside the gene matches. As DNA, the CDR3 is TGTGCCAGCAGCCGGGGAGCGGGAGGAACAACTCAAGAGACCCAGTACTTC. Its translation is CASSRGAGGTTQETQYF.

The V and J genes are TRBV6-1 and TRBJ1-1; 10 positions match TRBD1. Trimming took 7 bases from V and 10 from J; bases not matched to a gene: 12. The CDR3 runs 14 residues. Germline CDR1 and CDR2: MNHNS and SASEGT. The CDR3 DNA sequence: TGTGCCAGCACTACTACCATCGACAGGGGGCGAGCTTTCTTT. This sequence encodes CASTTTIDRGRAFF.

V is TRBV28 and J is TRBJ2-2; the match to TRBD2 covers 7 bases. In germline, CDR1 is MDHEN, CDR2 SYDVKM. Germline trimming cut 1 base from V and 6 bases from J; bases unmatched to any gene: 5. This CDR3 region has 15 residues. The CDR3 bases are TGTGCCAGCAGTTTATCCGGACTAGAAGCCGGGGAGCTGTTTTTT. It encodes CASSLSGLEAGELFF. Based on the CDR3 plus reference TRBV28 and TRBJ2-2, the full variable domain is DVKVTQSSRYLVKRTGEKVFLECVQDMDHENMFWYRQDPGLGLRLIYFSYDVKMKEKGDIPEGYSVSREKKERFSLILESASTNQTSMYLCASSLSGLEAGELFFGEGSRLTVL.

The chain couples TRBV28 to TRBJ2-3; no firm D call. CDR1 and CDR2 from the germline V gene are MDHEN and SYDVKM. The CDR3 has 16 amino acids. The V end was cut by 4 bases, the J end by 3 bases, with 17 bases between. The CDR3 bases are TGTGCCAGCAGTTATACCGTTAGAACGCGAACAGATACGCAGTATTTT. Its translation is CASSYTVRTRTDTQYF.

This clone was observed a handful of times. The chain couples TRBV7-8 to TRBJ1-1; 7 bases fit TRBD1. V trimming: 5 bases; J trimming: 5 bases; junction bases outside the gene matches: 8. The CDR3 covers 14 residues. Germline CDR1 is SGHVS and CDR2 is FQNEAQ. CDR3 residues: CASSPWTGGTEAFF. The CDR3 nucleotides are TGTGCCAGCAGCCCTTGGACAGGTGGAACTGAAGCTTTCTTT.

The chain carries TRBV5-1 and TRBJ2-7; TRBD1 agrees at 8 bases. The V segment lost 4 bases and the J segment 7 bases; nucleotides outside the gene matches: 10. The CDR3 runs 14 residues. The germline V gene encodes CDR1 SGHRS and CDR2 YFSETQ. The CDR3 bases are TGCGCCAGCAGCACCGGACAGGGTGGTTGGGAGCAGTACTTC. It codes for CASSTGQGGWEQYF. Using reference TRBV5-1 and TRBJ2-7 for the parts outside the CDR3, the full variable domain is KAGVTQTPRYLIKTRGQQVTLSCSPISGHRSVSWYQQTPGQGLQFLFEYFSETQRNKGNFPGRFSGRQFSNSRSEMNVSTLELGDSALYLCASSTGQGGWEQYFGPGTRLTVT.

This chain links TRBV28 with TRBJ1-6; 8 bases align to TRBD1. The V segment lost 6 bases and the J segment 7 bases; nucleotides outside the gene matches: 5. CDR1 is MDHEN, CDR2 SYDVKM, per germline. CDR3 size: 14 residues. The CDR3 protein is CASRSTGDNSPLHF. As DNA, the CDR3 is TGTGCCAGCAGATCGACAGGGGACAATTCACCCCTCCACTTT.

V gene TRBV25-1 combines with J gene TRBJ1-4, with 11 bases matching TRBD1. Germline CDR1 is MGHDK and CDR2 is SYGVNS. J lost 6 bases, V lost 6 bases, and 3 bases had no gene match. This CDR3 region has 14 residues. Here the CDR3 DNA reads TGTGCCAGCAGCATGGACAGGGGGCATGAAAAACTGTTTTTT. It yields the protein CASSMDRGHEKLFF.

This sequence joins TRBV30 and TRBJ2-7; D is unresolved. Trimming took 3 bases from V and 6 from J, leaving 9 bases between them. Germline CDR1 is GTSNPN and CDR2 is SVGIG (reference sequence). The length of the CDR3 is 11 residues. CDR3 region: CAWSTLAEQYF. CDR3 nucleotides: TGTGCCTGGAGCACCCTCGCCGAGCAGTACTTC.

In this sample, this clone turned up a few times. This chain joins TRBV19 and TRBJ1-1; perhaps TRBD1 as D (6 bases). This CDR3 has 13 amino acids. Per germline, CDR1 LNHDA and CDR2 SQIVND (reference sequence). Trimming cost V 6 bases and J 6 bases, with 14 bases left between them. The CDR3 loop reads CASRGEGEAEAFF. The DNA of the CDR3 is TGTGCCAGTAGGGGAGAGGGGGAGGCTGAAGCTTTCTTT.

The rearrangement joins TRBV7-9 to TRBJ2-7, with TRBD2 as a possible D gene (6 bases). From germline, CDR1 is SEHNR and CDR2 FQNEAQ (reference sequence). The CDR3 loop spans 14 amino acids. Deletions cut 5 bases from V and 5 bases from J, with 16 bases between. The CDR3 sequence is CASSPQDYKDEQYF. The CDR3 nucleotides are TGTGCCAGCAGCCCCCAGGACTACAAGGACGAGCAGTACTTC.

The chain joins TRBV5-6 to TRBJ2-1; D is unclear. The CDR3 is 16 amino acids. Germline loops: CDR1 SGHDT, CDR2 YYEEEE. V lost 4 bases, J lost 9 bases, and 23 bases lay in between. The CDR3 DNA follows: TGTGCCAGCAGCCTCCGACCGGGCCCCATGGGCGGTGAGCAGTTCTTC. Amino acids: CASSLRPGPMGGEQFF.

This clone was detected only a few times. The CDR3 sequence is CATNRGTGDYGYTF. CDR3 DNA: TGTGCCACCAACCGCGGGACAGGGGACTATGGCTACACCTTC. The chain recombines TRBV5-4 with TRBJ1-2; 10 positions match TRBD1. The CDR3 is made up of 14 amino acids. The ends lost 9 bases at V and 3 bases at J; junction bases unmatched: 8. CDR1 is SGHNT and CDR2 is YYREEE in the germline V gene (reference sequence).

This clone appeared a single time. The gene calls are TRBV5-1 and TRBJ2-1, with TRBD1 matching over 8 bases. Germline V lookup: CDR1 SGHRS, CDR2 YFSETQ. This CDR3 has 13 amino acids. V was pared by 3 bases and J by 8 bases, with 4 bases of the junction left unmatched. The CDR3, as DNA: TGCGCCAGCAGCTCGACAGGGGTGGATGAGCAGTTCTTC. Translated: CASSSTGVDEQFF.

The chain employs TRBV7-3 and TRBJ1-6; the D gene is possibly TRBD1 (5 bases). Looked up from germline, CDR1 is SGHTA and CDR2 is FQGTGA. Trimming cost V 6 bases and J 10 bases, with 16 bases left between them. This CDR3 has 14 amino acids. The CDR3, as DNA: TGTGCCAGCAGTTTAGGGAACTGGGGCTCACCCCTCCACTTT. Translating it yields CASSLGNWGSPLHF.

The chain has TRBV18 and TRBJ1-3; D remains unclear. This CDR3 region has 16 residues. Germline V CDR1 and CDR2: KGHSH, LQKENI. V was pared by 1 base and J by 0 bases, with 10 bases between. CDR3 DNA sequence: TGTGCCAGCTCACCACTAGCGCCCGACTCTGGAAACACCATATATTTT. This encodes CASSPLAPDSGNTIYF.

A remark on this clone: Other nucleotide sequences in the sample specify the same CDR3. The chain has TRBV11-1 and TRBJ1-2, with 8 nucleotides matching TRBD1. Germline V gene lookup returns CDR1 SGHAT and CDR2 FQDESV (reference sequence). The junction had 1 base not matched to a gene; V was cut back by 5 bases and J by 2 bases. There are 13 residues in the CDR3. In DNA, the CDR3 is TGTGCCAGCAGCCGGGACAGGAACTATGGCTACACCTTC. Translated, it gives CASSRDRNYGYTF.

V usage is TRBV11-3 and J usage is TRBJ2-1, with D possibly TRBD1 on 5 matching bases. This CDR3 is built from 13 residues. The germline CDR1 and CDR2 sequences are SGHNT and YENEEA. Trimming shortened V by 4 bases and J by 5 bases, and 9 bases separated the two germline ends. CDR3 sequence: CASSWGLNNEQFF. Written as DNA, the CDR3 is TGTGCCAGCAGCTGGGGCCTGAACAATGAGCAGTTCTTC. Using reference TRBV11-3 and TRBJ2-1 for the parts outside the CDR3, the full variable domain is EAGVVQSPRYKIIEKKQPVAFWCNPISGHNTLYWYLQNLGQGPELLIRYENEEAVDDSQLPKDRFSAERLKGVDSTLKIQPAELGDSAVYLCASSWGLNNEQFFGPGTRLTVL.

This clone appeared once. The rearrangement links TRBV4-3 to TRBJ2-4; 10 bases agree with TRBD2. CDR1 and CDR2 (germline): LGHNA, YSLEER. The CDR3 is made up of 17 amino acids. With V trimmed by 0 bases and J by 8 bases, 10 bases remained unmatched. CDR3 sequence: CASSQDLLASGSYIQYF. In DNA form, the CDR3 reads TGCGCCAGCAGCCAAGATTTATTGGCTAGCGGGAGTTACATTCAGTACTTC.

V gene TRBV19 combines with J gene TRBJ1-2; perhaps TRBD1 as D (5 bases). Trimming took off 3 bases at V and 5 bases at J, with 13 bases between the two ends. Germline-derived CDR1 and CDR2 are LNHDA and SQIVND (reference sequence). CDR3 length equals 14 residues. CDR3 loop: CASSILDNFYGYTF. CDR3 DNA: TGTGCCAGTAGTATCCTGGACAACTTTTATGGCTACACCTTC. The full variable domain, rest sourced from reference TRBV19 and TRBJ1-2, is DGGITQSPKYLFRKEGQNVTLSCEQNLNHDAMYWYRQDPGQGLRLIYYSQIVNDFQKGDIAEGYSVSREKKESFPLTVTSAQKNPTAFYLCASSILDNFYGYTFGSGTRLTVV.

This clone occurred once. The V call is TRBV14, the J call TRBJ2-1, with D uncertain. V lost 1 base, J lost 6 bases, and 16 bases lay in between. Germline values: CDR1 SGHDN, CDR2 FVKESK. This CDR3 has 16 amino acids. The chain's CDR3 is CASSQGGSRRPNEQFF. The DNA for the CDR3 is TGTGCCAGCAGCCAAGGGGGTAGCCGACGTCCCAATGAGCAGTTCTTC.

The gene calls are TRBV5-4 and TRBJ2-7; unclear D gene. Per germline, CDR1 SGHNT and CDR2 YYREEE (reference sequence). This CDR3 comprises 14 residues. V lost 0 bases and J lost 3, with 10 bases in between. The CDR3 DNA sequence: TGTGCCAGCAGCTTGGGAGACGCAGACTACGAGCAGTACTTC. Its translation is CASSLGDADYEQYF.

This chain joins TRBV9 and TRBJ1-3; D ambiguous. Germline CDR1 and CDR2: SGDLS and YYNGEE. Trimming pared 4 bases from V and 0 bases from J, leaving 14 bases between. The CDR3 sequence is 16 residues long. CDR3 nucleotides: TGTGCCAGCAGCCCCCGGAATGGAGCCTCTGGAAACACCATATATTTT. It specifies CASSPRNGASGNTIYF.